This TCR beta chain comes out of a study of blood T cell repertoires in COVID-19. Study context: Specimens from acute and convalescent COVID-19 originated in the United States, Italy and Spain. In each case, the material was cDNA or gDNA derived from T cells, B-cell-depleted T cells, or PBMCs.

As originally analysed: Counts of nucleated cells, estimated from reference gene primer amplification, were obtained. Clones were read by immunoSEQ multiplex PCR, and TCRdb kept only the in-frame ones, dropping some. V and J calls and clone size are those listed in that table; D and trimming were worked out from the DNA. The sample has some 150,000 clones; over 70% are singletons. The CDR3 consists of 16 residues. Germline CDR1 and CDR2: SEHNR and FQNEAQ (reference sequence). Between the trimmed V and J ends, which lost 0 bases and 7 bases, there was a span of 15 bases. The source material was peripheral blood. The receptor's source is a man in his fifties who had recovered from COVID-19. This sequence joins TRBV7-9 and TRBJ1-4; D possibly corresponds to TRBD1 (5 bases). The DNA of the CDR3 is TGTGCCAGCAGCTTAGCGGAGCCGGGCGGGGGTGAAAAACTGTTTTTT. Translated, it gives CASSLAEPGGGEKLFF.